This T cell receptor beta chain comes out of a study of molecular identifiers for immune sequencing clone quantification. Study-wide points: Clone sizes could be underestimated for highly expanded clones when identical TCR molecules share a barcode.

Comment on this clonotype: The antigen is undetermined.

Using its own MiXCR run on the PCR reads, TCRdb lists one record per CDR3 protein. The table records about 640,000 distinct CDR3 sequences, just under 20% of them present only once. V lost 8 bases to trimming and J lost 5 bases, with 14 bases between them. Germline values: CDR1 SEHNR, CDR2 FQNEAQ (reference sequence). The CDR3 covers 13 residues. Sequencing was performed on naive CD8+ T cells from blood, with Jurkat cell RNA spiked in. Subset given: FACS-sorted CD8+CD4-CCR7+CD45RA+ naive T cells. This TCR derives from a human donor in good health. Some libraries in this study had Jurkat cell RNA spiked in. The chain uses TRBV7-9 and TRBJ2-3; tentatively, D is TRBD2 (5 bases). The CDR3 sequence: CASGLASQDTQYF. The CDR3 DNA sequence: TGTGCCAGCGGACTGGCGAGTCAAGATACGCAGTATTTT.